This TCR beta chain was sequenced in a study of T cells in women clearing cervical HPV infection. Study results and caveats: Associations may precede or follow infection; HPV-specific or memory T cells were not isolated.

immunoSEQ multiplex PCR used an average of about 1.3 ug genomic DNA. TCRdb's table, derived via immunoSEQ multiplex PCR, lists solely in-frame clones and lacks some. Its table records approximately 35,000 clones. To note about this clone: Its specificity is unknown. The DNA ends 3 residues before the CDR3 does, and the rest of the CDR3 is filled in from the germline J gene.

Per the germline V gene, CDR1 is SGHVS and CDR2 is FQNEAQ. The CDR3 is 15 residues long. V was cut by 0 bases and J by 4 bases, with 13 bases left in between. The sequence came from a woman aged 18 to 75 with a cervical HPV16 infection that either progressed to CIN3+ or cleared (not recorded which). The chain uses TRBV7-8 and TRBJ2-7; D is ambiguous. Material: blood buffy coat. CDR3 in amino acids: CASSLASSREYEQYF. The CDR3 bases that were read are TGTGCCAGCAGCTTAGCGTCTAGTAGAGAGTACGAG.